This T cell receptor beta chain was recovered during a study of blood T cells in healthy people across ages. Overall study findings and caveats: PBMCs were not sorted, which prevented a conclusive comparison of naive versus antigen-experienced cells.

The CDR3 has 14 amino acids. The ends were cut back, 2 bases at V and 8 bases at J, with 15 bases in the middle. Germline V CDR1 and CDR2: SGHAT, FQDESV (reference sequence). As for this clonotype: Its antigen remains unidentified.

Together with a sample-barcoded 5' primer, a J-beta primer mix was included in a second PCR lasting about 6 to 11 cycles. Per sample, CDR3-containing paired-end reads numbered at least 2.5 million. MiXCR was run by TCRdb on the 5' RACE reads, yielding one entry per CDR3 protein. Of over 1.5 million distinct CDR3 sequences in the sample, roughly 52% were seen once. In terms of origin and age, donors were healthy Caucasian individuals from Russia aged roughly 6 to 100. V and J are TRBV11-1 and TRBJ1-2; no reliable D call. The clonotype was recovered from a woman aged 40 to 50 in good health. Sample: blood. This CDR3 is CASSLSPDTYGYTF. In DNA form, the CDR3 reads TGTGCCAGCAGCTTATCGCCCGACACTTACGGCTACACCTTC.